Listed below are T cell receptor beta chains from one sample, sequenced in a study of shared clonotypes between healthy human individuals. The table came from immunoSEQ multiplex PCR; TCRdb's copy has only in-frame clones and leaves some out. The table lists about 1.1 million clones, approximately 77% of them singletons. Material: memory CD4+ T cells from PBMCs. The receptors were gathered from a man between 18 and 29 years old in good health. Some clones in this sample may be carry-over from other donors' samples. Each CDR3 is given with its conserved first and last residue. Each record gives: J gene, D gene, clone size, V gene, CDR3 DNA, CDR3 protein. A D gene is named only where the DNA matches it firmly. The size entry is marked missing in some rows and otherwise reads once, few, many or a size class.

>TRBJ2-3|-|-|TRBV19
TGTGCCAGTACTTTCCAGTTTGGCACAGATACGCAGTATTTT
CASTFQFGTDTQYF
>TRBJ2-3|-|-|TRBV6-6
TGTGCCAGCAGTTTTCAGGGATTCGGCACAGATACGCAGTATTTT
CASSFQGFGTDTQYF
>TRBJ2-1|TRBD1|-|TRBV29-1
TGCAGCGTTGCTTCGACAGGGAAGTTTGAGCAGTTCTTC
CSVASTGKFEQFF
>TRBJ2-2|TRBD2|-|TRBV28
TGTGCCAGCAGTCCCGGGACTAGCGGGAGGGCCGGGGAGCTGTTTTTT
CASSPGTSGRAGELFF
>TRBJ1-5|-|-|TRBV11-2
TGTGCCAGCAGCTTAGGGACGGTTAGCAATCAGCCCCAGCATTTT
CASSLGTVSNQPQHF
>TRBJ2-7|-|-|TRBV27
TGTGCCAGCAGTTTCTCATTCTACGAGCAGTACTTC
CASSFSFYEQYF
>TRBJ2-1|TRBD2|-|TRBV5-1
TGCGCCAGCAGCCCACTAGCGACCCCCAATGAGCAGTTCTTC
CASSPLATPNEQFF
>TRBJ1-2|-|-|TRBV7-2
TGTGCCAGCAGCTTACAGGAAAGCTATGGCTACACCTTC
CASSLQESYGYTF
>TRBJ2-5|-|-|TRBV29-1
TGCAGCGTTGAAAGATCAGTAAGTGCGGAAGAGACCCAGTACTTC
CSVERSVSAEETQYF
>TRBJ1-2|-|-|TRBV7-2
TGTGCCAGCAGCTTAAGCGCTACAGGGACCTATGGCTACACCTTC
CASSLSATGTYGYTF
>TRBJ2-5|TRBD1|-|TRBV4-3
TGCGCCAGCAGCCAACAAACAGGGGGCGGAGAGACCCAGTACTTC
CASSQQTGGGETQYF
>TRBJ1-6|TRBD1|-|TRBV28
TGTGCCAGCAGCTCCTTAACAGGGGCGGGCTCACCCCTCCACTTT
CASSSLTGAGSPLHF
>TRBJ1-1|TRBD1|-|TRBV7-2
TGTGCCAGCAGCCAAGGGGGCCCGGGCCGCATGAACACTGAAGCTTTCTTT
CASSQGGPGRMNTEAFF
>TRBJ2-2|-|few|TRBV7-2
TGTGCCAGCAGCTTTCTGGCCGCCGACGGGGAGCTGTTTTTT
CASSFLAADGELFF
>TRBJ2-7|-|-|TRBV2
TGTGCCAGCAGTTCCTACGGCCGCAGCTCCTACGAGCAGTACTTC
CASSSYGRSSYEQYF
>TRBJ1-1|-|few|TRBV5-1
TGCGCCAGCAGCTTGGAAGGCGGCACTGAAGCTTTCTTT
CASSLEGGTEAFF
>TRBJ2-1|TRBD1|-|TRBV11-3
TGTGCCAGCAGCTTAGGACAGGGGGGTGGAAATGAGCAGTTCTTC
CASSLGQGGGNEQFF
>TRBJ2-1|TRBD2|-|TRBV10-3
TGTGCCATCAGTGCCTCGGGACTATCCTACAATGAGCAGTTCTTC
CAISASGLSYNEQFF
>TRBJ1-6|-|-|TRBV10-3
TGTGCCACCAAGGCTGCGGGGGTATCACCCCTCCACTTT
CATKAAGVSPLHF
>TRBJ1-1|-|once|TRBV4-2
TGTGCCAGCAGCTTAACCCGGGTCGCTGGGAACACTGAAGCTTTCTTT
CASSLTRVAGNTEAFF